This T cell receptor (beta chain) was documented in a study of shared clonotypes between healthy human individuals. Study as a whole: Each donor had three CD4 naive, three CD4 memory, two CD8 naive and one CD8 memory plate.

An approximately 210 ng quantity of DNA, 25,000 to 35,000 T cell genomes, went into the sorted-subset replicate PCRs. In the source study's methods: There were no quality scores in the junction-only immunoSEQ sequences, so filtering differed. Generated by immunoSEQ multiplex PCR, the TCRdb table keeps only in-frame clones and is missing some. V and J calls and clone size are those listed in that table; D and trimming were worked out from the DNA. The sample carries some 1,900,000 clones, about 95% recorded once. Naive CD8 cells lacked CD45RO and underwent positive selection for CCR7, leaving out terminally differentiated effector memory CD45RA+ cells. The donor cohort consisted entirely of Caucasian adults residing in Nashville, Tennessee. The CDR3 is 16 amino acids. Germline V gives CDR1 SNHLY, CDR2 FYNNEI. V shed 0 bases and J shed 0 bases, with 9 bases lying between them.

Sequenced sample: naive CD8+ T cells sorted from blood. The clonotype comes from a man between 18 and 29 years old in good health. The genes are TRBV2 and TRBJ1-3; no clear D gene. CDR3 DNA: TGTGCCAGCAGTGAAGCCACCGGACGCTCTGGAAACACCATATATTTT. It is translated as CASSEATGRSGNTIYF.